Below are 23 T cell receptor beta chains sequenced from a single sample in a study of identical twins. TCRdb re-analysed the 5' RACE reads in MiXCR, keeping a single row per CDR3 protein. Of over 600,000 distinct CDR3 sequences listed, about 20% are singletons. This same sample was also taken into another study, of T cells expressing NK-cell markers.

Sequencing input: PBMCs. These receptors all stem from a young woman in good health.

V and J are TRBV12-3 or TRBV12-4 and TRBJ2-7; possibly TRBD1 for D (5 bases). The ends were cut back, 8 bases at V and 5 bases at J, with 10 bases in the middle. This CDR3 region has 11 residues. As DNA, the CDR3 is TGTGCCAGCGGGGCCTGGGACGAGCAGTACTTC. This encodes CASGAWDEQYF.

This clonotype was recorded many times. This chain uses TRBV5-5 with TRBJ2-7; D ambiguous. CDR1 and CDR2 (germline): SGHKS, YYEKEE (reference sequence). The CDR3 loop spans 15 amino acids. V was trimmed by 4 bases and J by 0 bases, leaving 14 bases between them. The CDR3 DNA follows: TGTGCCAGCAGCGGCTCCGGAACAATCTCCTACGAGCAGTACTTC. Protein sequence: CASSGSGTISYEQYF.

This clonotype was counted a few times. The CDR3 DNA is TGTGCCAGCAGCGTAGGTCCAGGTCAGGGCTCTGGGGCCAACGTCCTGACTTTC. Protein sequence: CASSVGPGQGSGANVLTF. The chain links TRBV9 to TRBJ2-6; D perhaps matches TRBD1 (5 bases). Germline V CDR1 and CDR2: SGDLS, YYNGEE. The germline V and J ends were trimmed by 0 bases and 0 bases, with 13 bases remaining between them. This CDR3 region has 18 residues.

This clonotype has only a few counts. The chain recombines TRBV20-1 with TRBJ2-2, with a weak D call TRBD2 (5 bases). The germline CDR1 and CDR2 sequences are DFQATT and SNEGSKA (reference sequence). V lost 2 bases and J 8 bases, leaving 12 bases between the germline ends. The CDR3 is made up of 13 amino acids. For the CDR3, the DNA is TGCAGTGCTAGACCCTTCGGGGAGGGGGAGCTGTTTTTT. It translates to CSARPFGEGELFF.

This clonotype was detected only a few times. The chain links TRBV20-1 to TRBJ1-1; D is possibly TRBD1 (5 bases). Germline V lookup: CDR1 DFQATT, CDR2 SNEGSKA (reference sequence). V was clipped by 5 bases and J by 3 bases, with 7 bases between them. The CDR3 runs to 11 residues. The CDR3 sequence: CSAWGDTEAFF. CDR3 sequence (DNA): TGCAGTGCTTGGGGGGACACTGAAGCTTTCTTT.

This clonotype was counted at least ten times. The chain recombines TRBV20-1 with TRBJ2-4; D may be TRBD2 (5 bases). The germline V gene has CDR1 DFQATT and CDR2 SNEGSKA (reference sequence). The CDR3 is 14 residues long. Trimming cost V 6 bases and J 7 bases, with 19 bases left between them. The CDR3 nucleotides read TGCAGTGCCATCCCCTCGGGATTCAAGAACATTCAGTACTTC. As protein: CSAIPSGFKNIQYF.

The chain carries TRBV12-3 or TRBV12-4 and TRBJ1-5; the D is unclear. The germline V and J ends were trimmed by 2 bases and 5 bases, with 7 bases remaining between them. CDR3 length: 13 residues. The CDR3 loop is CASSLQLDQPQHF. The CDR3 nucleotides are TGTGCCAGCAGTTTACAGCTTGATCAGCCCCAGCATTTT.

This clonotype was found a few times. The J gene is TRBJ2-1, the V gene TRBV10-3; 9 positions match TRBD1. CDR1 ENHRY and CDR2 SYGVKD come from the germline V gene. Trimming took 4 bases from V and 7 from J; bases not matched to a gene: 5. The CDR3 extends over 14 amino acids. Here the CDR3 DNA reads TGTGCCATCAGTGGGGGGACAGGGTTGAATGAGCAGTTCTTC. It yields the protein CAISGGTGLNEQFF.

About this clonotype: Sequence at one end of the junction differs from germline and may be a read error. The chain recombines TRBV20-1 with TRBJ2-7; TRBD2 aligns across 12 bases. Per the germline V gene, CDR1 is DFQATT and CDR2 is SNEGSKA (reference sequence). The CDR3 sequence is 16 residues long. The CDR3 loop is CCARDPRTSGAYEQYF. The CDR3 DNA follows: TGCTGTGCTAGAGATCCCCGGACTAGCGGGGCTTACGAGCAGTACTTC.

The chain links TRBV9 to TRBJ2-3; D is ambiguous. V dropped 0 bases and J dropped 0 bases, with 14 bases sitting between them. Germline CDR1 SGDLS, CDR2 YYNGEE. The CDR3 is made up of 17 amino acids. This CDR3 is CASSVDGTSQSTDTQYF. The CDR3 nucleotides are TGTGCCAGCAGCGTAGATGGAACTTCTCAGAGCACAGATACGCAGTATTTT. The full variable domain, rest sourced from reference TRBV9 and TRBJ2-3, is DSGVTQTPKHLITATGQRVTLRCSPRSGDLSVYWYQQSLDQGLQFLIQYYNGEERAKGNILERFSAQQFPDLHSELNLSSLELGDSALYFCASSVDGTSQSTDTQYFGPGTRLTVL.

The CDR3 DNA is TGCGCCAGCAGCTCTAGACTAGCGGGTCTTTCGAGGGAGCAGTACTTC. This sequence encodes CASSSRLAGLSREQYF. The V gene is TRBV5-1, the J gene TRBJ2-7, with TRBD2 matching over 10 bases. The CDR3 is made up of 16 amino acids. Losses at the gene ends were 3 bases for V and 7 bases for J; bases not matched to a gene: 13. Germline values: CDR1 SGHRS, CDR2 YFSETQ.

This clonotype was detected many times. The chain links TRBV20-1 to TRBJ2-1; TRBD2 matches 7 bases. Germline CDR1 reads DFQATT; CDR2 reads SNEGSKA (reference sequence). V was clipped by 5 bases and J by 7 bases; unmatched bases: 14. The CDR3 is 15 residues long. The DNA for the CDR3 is TGCAGTGCTGTCGCCGGGACTAACGCAGGAAATGAGCAGTTCTTC. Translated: CSAVAGTNAGNEQFF.

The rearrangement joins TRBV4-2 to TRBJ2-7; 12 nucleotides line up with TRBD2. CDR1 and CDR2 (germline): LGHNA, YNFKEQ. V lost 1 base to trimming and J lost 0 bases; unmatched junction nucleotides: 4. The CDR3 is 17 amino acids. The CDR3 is CASSQGLAGASSYEQYF. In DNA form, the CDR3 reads TGTGCCAGCAGCCAAGGACTAGCGGGGGCAAGCTCCTACGAGCAGTACTTC.

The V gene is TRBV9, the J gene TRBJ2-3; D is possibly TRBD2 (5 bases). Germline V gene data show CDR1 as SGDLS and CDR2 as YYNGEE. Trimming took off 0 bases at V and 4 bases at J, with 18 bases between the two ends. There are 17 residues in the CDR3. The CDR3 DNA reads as TGTGCCAGCAGCGTAGTATCGGGGATCCTGGTCCCAGATACGCAGTATTTT. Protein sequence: CASSVVSGILVPDTQYF.

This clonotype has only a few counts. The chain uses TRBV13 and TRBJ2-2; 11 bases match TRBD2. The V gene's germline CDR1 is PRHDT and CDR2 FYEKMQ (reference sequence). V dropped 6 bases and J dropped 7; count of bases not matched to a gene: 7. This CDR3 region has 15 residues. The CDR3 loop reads CASSPGLAVGGELFF. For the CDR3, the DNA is TGTGCCAGCAGTCCGGGACTAGCGGTGGGCGGGGAGCTGTTTTTT.

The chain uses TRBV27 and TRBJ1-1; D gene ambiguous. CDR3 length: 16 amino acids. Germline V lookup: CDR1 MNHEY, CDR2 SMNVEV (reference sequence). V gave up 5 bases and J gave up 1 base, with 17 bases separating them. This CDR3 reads CASSIRSGRRNTEAFF. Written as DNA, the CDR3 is TGTGCCAGCAGTATCAGATCCGGACGGAGGAACACTGAAGCTTTCTTT.

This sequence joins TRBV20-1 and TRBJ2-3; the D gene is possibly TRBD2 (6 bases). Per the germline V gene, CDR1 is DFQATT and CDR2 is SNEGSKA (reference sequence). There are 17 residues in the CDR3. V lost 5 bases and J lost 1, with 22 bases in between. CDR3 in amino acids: CSAEGPWRDPGTDTQYF. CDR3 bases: TGCAGTGCTGAGGGGCCCTGGCGGGACCCAGGCACAGATACGCAGTATTTT.

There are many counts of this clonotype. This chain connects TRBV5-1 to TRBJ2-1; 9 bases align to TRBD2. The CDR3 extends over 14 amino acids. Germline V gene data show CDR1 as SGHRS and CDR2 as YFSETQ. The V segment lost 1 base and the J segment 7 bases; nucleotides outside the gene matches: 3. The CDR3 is CASSLWLAGNEQFF. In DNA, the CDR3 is TGCGCCAGCAGCTTGTGGCTAGCGGGGAATGAGCAGTTCTTC.

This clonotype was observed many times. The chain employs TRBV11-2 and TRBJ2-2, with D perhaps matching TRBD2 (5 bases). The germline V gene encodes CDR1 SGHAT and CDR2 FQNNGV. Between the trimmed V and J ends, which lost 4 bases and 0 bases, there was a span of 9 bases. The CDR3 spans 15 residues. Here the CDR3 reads CASSSRTSNTGELFF. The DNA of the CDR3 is TGTGCCAGCAGCTCCCGGACTTCGAACACCGGGGAGCTGTTTTTT. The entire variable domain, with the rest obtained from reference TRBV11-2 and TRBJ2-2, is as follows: EAGVAQSPRYKIIEKRQSVAFWCNPISGHATLYWYQQILGQGPKLLIQFQNNGVVDDSQLPKDRFSAERLKGVDSTLKIQPAKLEDSAVYLCASSSRTSNTGELFFGEGSRLTVL.

DNA for the CDR3: TGTGCCAGCAGCTACTCCAGGGGGCACGGGGAGCTGTTTTTT. Its protein is CASSYSRGHGELFF. The chain is built from TRBV7-6 and TRBJ2-2; TRBD1 agrees at 8 bases. Germline CDR1 is SGHVS and CDR2 is FNYEAQ. V shed 4 bases and J 7 bases; nucleotides not matched to a gene: 5. The CDR3 runs 14 residues.

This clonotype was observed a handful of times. In nucleotides, the CDR3 is TGCAGTGCTATGCGAGGGTCTCAGGATGAAGCTTTCTTT. Translated, it gives CSAMRGSQDEAFF. The V and J genes are TRBV20-1 and TRBJ1-1; no clear D gene. V was shortened by 4 bases and J by 7 bases, with 16 bases between the two germline ends. Germline V gene data show CDR1 as DFQATT and CDR2 as SNEGSKA (reference sequence). The CDR3 sequence is 13 residues long.

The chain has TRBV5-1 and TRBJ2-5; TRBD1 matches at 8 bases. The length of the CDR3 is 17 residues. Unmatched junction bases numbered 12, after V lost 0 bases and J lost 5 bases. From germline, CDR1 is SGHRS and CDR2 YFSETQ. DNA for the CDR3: TGCGCCAGCAGCTTGGGACAGGGGCGCTATGATCGGGAGACCCAGTACTTC. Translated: CASSLGQGRYDRETQYF. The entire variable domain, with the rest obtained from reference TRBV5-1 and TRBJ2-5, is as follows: KAGVTQTPRYLIKTRGQQVTLSCSPISGHRSVSWYQQTPGQGLQFLFEYFSETQRNKGNFPGRFSGRQFSNSRSEMNVSTLELGDSALYLCASSLGQGRYDRETQYFGPGTRLLVL.

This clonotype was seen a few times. As DNA, the CDR3 is TGTGCCAGCAGTTTATTGATCAGCCGGGGGAAGCGTGAAAAACTGTTTTTT. Its protein product is CASSLLISRGKREKLFF. The gene calls are TRBV12-3 or TRBV12-4 and TRBJ1-4; weak D call: TRBD1 (5 bases). With 2 bases removed from V and 7 bases from J, the gap between germline ends came to 20 bases. The CDR3 spans 17 residues.